This entry describes one T cell receptor (beta chain). Every subset's genomic DNA went evenly onto several immunoSEQ plates. The repertoire was sequenced with immunoSEQ multiplex PCR; TCRdb's copy has only in-frame clones and lacks some. The table has around 1.9 million clones, about 93% seen once. This sample was included in a study of shared clonotypes between healthy human individuals. Positive CCR7 selection of CD45RO-negative cells yielded the naive CD8 cells, and terminally differentiated effector memory CD45RA+ cells were excluded. This CDR3 has 14 amino acids. The V gene lost 6 bases and the J gene lost 4 bases, with 13 bases spanning the gap. The germline gives CDR1 MNHEY, CDR2 SMNVEV (reference sequence).

This sequence was found in a man younger than 35 in good health. Some clones in this sample may be carry-over from other donors' samples. The sequenced material came from naive CD8+ T cells from PBMCs. J is TRBJ2-1 and V is TRBV27; D remains ambiguous. CDR3 DNA sequence: TGTGCCAGCAGGCGCCGGGCCCCATACAATGAGCAGTTCTTC. It translates to CASRRRAPYNEQFF.